These T cell receptor beta chains were read from a single sample in a study of early T cells in non-severe SARS-CoV-2 infection. From the 5' RACE reads, TCRdb called clonotypes with MiXCR, one entry per CDR3 protein. This table has about 36,000 distinct CDR3 sequences, approximately 10% appearing once. Sequenced input: whole blood. These receptors were obtained from an adult who was a healthcare worker with PCR-confirmed SARS-CoV-2 infection or an uninfected control (not recorded which). The CDR3 runs from the conserved cysteine through the conserved F or W. The size entry is marked missing in some rows and otherwise reads once, few, many or a size class.

v_gene: TRBV14; abundance: .; j_gene: TRBJ1-2; CDR3aa: CASSQAGSYGYTF
v_gene: TRBV7-2; abundance: .; j_gene: TRBJ2-3; CDR3aa: CASSLEGSTDTQYF
v_gene: TRBV3-1; abundance: few; j_gene: TRBJ1-6; CDR3aa: CASSQVGDRSPLHF
v_gene: TRBV7-7; abundance: .; j_gene: TRBJ1-1; CDR3aa: CASSVIQGGEAFF
v_gene: TRBV29-1; abundance: many; j_gene: TRBJ1-2; CDR3aa: CSVGINYGYTF
v_gene: TRBV7-3; abundance: many; j_gene: TRBJ2-3; CDR3aa: CASSPPGGGPDTQYF
v_gene: TRBV12-3/TRBV12-4; abundance: .; j_gene: TRBJ2-3; CDR3aa: CASSRLTDTQYF
v_gene: TRBV12-3/TRBV12-4; abundance: .; j_gene: TRBJ2-6; CDR3aa: CASKNRVGSGANVLTF
v_gene: TRBV7-6; abundance: many; j_gene: TRBJ2-3; CDR3aa: CASSLGPSGGAGTDTQYF
v_gene: TRBV20-1; abundance: many; j_gene: TRBJ2-1; CDR3aa: CSAVLAGVGNEQFF
v_gene: TRBV7-2; abundance: many; j_gene: TRBJ2-3; CDR3aa: CASSPSGLSTDTQYF
v_gene: TRBV13; abundance: few; j_gene: TRBJ1-1; CDR3aa: CASSQGGTEAFF
v_gene: TRBV7-9; abundance: .; j_gene: TRBJ1-2; CDR3aa: CASNLPGQSYGYTF
v_gene: TRBV7-2; abundance: .; j_gene: TRBJ2-7; CDR3aa: CASSLEGTSGAYEQYF
v_gene: TRBV12-3/TRBV12-4; abundance: many; j_gene: TRBJ1-1; CDR3aa: CASLPWGGGTEAFF
v_gene: TRBV7-7; abundance: .; j_gene: TRBJ1-1; CDR3aa: CASSPLKGSTEAFF
v_gene: TRBV6-5; abundance: .; j_gene: TRBJ2-7; CDR3aa: CASSYGQGTDEQYF
v_gene: TRBV29-1; abundance: .; j_gene: TRBJ2-1; CDR3aa: CSVGATLDSYNEQFF
v_gene: TRBV6-5; abundance: many; j_gene: TRBJ2-7; CDR3aa: CASSLTASSYEQYF
v_gene: TRBV9; abundance: many; j_gene: TRBJ2-2; CDR3aa: CASVRNRGPNTGELFF
v_gene: TRBV6-5; abundance: .; j_gene: TRBJ1-2; CDR3aa: CASSYTPGSYGSTF
v_gene: TRBV4-3; abundance: many; j_gene: TRBJ1-2; CDR3aa: CASSQEEGRGYTF
v_gene: TRBV7-6; abundance: few; j_gene: TRBJ2-7; CDR3aa: CASSATRTPYEQYF
v_gene: TRBV6-5; abundance: many; j_gene: TRBJ2-5; CDR3aa: CASRPSGQETQYF
v_gene: TRBV5-1; abundance: few; j_gene: TRBJ1-1; CDR3aa: CASSLVAGLLNTEAFF
v_gene: TRBV18; abundance: few; j_gene: TRBJ1-4; CDR3aa: CASSLDRGFEKLFF
v_gene: TRBV6-6; abundance: many; j_gene: TRBJ2-3; CDR3aa: CASSYLGPAVLDTQYF
v_gene: TRBV5-1; abundance: many; j_gene: TRBJ2-3; CDR3aa: CASSLGRSVSTDTQYF
v_gene: TRBV7-3; abundance: few; j_gene: TRBJ2-6; CDR3aa: CASSFGQGLPGANVLTF
v_gene: TRBV21-1; abundance: many; j_gene: TRBJ2-6; CDR3aa: CASIVPETGPSGANVLTF
v_gene: TRBV7-7; abundance: many; j_gene: TRBJ1-4; CDR3aa: CASSLEGGEKLFF
v_gene: TRBV2; abundance: .; j_gene: TRBJ1-3; CDR3aa: CASSRDSGNTIYF
v_gene: TRBV7-9; abundance: many; j_gene: TRBJ1-4; CDR3aa: CASSFGGLATNEKLFF
v_gene: TRBV15; abundance: many; j_gene: TRBJ2-5; CDR3aa: CATSRDRAETQYF
v_gene: TRBV4-2; abundance: many; j_gene: TRBJ2-5; CDR3aa: CASSQERGGGAQETQYF
v_gene: TRBV28; abundance: many; j_gene: TRBJ1-5; CDR3aa: CASTGTNQPQHF
v_gene: TRBV27; abundance: many; j_gene: TRBJ2-1; CDR3aa: CATFGQGAYNEQFF
v_gene: TRBV29-1; abundance: .; j_gene: TRBJ1-2; CDR3aa: CSVGQGAYDYGYTF
v_gene: TRBV9; abundance: many; j_gene: TRBJ2-2; CDR3aa: CASSVAEQTNTGELFF
v_gene: TRBV4-3; abundance: many; j_gene: TRBJ1-1; CDR3aa: CASSQEWVLNTEAFF
v_gene: TRBV10-3; abundance: many; j_gene: TRBJ1-1; CDR3aa: CAISDMTGLTEAFF
v_gene: TRBV12-3/TRBV12-4; abundance: many; j_gene: TRBJ2-7; CDR3aa: CASSGTGGEQYF
v_gene: TRBV18; abundance: many; j_gene: TRBJ1-5; CDR3aa: CASHGQVNQPQHF
v_gene: TRBV29-1; abundance: many; j_gene: TRBJ1-1; CDR3aa: CSVRTGVVTEAFF
v_gene: TRBV24-1; abundance: .; j_gene: TRBJ2-2; CDR3aa: CATSDASGSNTGELFF
v_gene: TRBV29-1; abundance: many; j_gene: TRBJ2-3; CDR3aa: CSVSGTGDTQYF